The 8 T cell receptor beta chains presented below share a single source sample, sequenced in a study of shared clonotypes between healthy human individuals. Positive CCR7 selection of CD45RO-negative cells yielded the naive CD8 cells, and terminally differentiated effector memory CD45RA+ cells were excluded. Repertoires were generated with immunoSEQ multiplex PCR, while TCRdb's copy carries only in-frame clones and drops some. The sample carries 2 million to 2.5 million clones, roughly 91% recorded once. Material: naive CD8+ T cells from PBMCs. Receptors originate from a man between 18 and 29 years old in good health. Some clones in this sample may be carry-over from other donors' samples.

This chain uses TRBV7-3 with TRBJ2-7; D call uncertain. CDR1 and CDR2 (germline): SGHTA, FQGTGA. The length of the CDR3 is 15 residues. Trimming took off 5 bases at V and 0 bases at J, with 14 bases between the two ends. The CDR3 region has the DNA TGTGCCAGCAGCCCATTTCACCTTGTCTCCTACGAGCAGTACTTC. It is translated as CASSPFHLVSYEQYF. Complete variable domain (other parts from reference TRBV7-3 and TRBJ2-7): GAGVSQTPSNKVTEKGKYVELRCDPISGHTALYWYRQSLGQGPEFLIYFQGTGAADDSGLPNDRFFAVRPEGSVSTLKIQRTERGDSAVYLCASSPFHLVSYEQYFGPGTRLTVT.

This clone has just one count. This chain joins TRBV5-1 and TRBJ1-2, with D uncertain. There are 15 residues in the CDR3. Germline CDR1 SGHRS, CDR2 YFSETQ. The V end lost 0 bases, the J end lost 8 bases, and 17 bases lay between the germline ends. The CDR3 is CASSLGADLIYGYTF. DNA for the CDR3: TGCGCCAGCAGCTTGGGCGCGGACTTGATCTACGGCTACACCTTC.

The chain carries TRBV7-8 and TRBJ2-7; D is possibly TRBD1 (6 bases). Germline values: CDR1 SGHVS, CDR2 FQNEAQ. V dropped 5 bases and J dropped 4 bases, with 9 bases sitting between them. The CDR3 sequence is 12 residues long. As DNA, the CDR3 is TGTGCCAGCAGCCGGGACAATTACGAGCAGTACTTC. Translation: CASSRDNYEQYF.

The chain is built from TRBV21-1 and TRBJ1-3; the table's D call of TRBD1 was not tested on the DNA. TRBV21-1 represents a pseudogene. CDR3 length: 16 amino acids. CDR3 residues: CASSKKQGFGGNTIYF. In DNA form, the CDR3 reads TGTGCCAGCAGCAAAAAACAGGGATTTGGAGGAAACACCATATATTTT.

This chain uses TRBV2 with TRBJ2-1; possible D gene TRBD1, 6 bases. The length of the CDR3 is 13 residues. V was shortened by 8 bases and J by 4 bases, with 12 bases between the two germline ends. Germline V lookup: CDR1 SNHLY, CDR2 FYNNEI. CDR3 bases: TGTGCCAGCCGGGACACTAATTACAATGAGCAGTTCTTC. Protein product: CASRDTNYNEQFF. The variable domain in full, with the rest retrieved from reference TRBV2 and TRBJ2-1, is EPEVTQTPSHQVTQMGQEVILRCVPISNHLYFYWYRQILGQKVEFLVSFYNNEISEKSEIFDDQFSVERPDGSNFTLKIRSTKLEDSAMYFCASRDTNYNEQFFGPGTRLTVL.

The genes are TRBV6-1 and TRBJ2-1, with D perhaps being TRBD1 or TRBD2 (5 bases each). Deletions cut 0 bases from V and 8 bases from J, with 14 bases between. The germline V gene encodes CDR1 MNHNS and CDR2 SASEGT. The CDR3 is 15 amino acids. The CDR3 nucleotides are TGTGCCAGCAGTGAAGCCCGGAGATGGGACCATGAGCAGTTCTTC. Its translation: CASSEARRWDHEQFF.

This clone was observed once. CDR3 loop: CASSLGLGGPFPYEQYF. CDR3 sequence (DNA): TGTGCCAGCAGCTTAGGCTTGGGGGGACCCTTCCCCTACGAGCAGTACTTC. The chain combines TRBV7-2 with TRBJ2-7; weak D call: TRBD2 (6 bases). From germline, CDR1 is SGHTA and CDR2 FQGNSA. The CDR3 has 17 amino acids. V was cut by 1 base and J by 2 bases, with 18 bases left in between.

V is TRBV19 and J is TRBJ1-5; D not certain. Germline-derived CDR1 and CDR2 are LNHDA and SQIVND (reference sequence). Trimming shortened V by 6 bases and J by 0 bases, and 12 bases separated the two germline ends. This CDR3 contains 15 residues. For the CDR3, the DNA is TGTGCCAGTAGAGATTCGGGGTTTAGCAATCAGCCCCAGCATTTT. Its protein is CASRDSGFSNQPQHF.